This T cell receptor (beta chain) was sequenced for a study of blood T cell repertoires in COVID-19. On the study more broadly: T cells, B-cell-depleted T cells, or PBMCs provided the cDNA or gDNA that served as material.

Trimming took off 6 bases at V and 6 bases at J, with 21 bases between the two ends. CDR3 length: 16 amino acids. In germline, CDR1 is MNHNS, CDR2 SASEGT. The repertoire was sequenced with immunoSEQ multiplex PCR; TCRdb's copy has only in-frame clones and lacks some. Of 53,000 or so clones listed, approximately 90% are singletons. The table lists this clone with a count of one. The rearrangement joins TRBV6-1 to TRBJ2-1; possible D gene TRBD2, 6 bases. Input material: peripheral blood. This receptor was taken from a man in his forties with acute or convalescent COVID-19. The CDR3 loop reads CASREPRAGKTNEQFF. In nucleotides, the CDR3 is TGTGCCAGCAGGGAACCCAGGGCGGGGAAAACCAATGAGCAGTTCTTC.